The entry that follows covers one T cell receptor beta chain sequence. Here immunoSEQ multiplex PCR was the method, and the copy in TCRdb shows in-frame clones only, minus some. The data contain roughly 29,000 clones, about 90% of them singletons. CDR1 and CDR2 (germline): SGHDN, FVKESK. The ends lost 0 bases at V and 5 bases at J; junction bases unmatched: 3. The CDR3 sequence is 14 residues long. The data belong to a study of chemoradiotherapy in HPV16-positive cancers. This rearrangement joins TRBV14 to TRBJ2-7, with TRBD1 matching 8 bases. This receptor was identified in a human donor with HPV-associated anogenital cancer. Here the sequenced sample was blood, taken from a patient who underwent chemoradiotherapy. The CDR3 sequence: CASSQEATGDEQYF. The CDR3 coding sequence is TGTGCCAGCAGCCAAGAGGCGACAGGGGACGAGCAGTACTTC.